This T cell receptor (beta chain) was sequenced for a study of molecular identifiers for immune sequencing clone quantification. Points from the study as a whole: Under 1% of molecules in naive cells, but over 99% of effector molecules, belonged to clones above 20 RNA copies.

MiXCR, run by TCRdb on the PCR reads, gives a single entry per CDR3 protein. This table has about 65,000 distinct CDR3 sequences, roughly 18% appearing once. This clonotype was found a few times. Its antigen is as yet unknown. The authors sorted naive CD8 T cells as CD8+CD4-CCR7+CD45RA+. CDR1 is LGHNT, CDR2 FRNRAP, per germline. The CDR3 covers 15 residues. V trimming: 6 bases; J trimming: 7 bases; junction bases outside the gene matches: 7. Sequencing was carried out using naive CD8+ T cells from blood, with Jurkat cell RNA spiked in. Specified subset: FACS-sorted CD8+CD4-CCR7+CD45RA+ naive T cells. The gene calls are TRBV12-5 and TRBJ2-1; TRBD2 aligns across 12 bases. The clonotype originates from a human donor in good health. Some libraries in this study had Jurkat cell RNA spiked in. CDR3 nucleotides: TGTGCTAGTGGCCAACTAGCGGGAGGAGGGAATGAGCAGTTCTTC. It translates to CASGQLAGGGNEQFF.